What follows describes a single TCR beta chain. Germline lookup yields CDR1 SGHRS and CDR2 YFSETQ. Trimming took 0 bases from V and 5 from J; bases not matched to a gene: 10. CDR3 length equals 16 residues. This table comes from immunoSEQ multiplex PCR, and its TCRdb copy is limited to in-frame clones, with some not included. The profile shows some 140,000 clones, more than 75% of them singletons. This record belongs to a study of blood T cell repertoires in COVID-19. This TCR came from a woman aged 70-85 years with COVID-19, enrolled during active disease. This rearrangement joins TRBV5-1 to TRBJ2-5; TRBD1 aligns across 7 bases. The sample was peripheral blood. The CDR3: CASSLVGTGELETQYF. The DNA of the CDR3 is TGCGCCAGCAGCTTGGTAGGCACAGGGGAATTGGAGACCCAGTACTTC. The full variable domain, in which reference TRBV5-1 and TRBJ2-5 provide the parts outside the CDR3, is KAGVTQTPRYLIKTRGQQVTLSCSPISGHRSVSWYQQTPGQGLQFLFEYFSETQRNKGNFPGRFSGRQFSNSRSEMNVSTLELGDSALYLCASSLVGTGELETQYFGPGTRLLVL.